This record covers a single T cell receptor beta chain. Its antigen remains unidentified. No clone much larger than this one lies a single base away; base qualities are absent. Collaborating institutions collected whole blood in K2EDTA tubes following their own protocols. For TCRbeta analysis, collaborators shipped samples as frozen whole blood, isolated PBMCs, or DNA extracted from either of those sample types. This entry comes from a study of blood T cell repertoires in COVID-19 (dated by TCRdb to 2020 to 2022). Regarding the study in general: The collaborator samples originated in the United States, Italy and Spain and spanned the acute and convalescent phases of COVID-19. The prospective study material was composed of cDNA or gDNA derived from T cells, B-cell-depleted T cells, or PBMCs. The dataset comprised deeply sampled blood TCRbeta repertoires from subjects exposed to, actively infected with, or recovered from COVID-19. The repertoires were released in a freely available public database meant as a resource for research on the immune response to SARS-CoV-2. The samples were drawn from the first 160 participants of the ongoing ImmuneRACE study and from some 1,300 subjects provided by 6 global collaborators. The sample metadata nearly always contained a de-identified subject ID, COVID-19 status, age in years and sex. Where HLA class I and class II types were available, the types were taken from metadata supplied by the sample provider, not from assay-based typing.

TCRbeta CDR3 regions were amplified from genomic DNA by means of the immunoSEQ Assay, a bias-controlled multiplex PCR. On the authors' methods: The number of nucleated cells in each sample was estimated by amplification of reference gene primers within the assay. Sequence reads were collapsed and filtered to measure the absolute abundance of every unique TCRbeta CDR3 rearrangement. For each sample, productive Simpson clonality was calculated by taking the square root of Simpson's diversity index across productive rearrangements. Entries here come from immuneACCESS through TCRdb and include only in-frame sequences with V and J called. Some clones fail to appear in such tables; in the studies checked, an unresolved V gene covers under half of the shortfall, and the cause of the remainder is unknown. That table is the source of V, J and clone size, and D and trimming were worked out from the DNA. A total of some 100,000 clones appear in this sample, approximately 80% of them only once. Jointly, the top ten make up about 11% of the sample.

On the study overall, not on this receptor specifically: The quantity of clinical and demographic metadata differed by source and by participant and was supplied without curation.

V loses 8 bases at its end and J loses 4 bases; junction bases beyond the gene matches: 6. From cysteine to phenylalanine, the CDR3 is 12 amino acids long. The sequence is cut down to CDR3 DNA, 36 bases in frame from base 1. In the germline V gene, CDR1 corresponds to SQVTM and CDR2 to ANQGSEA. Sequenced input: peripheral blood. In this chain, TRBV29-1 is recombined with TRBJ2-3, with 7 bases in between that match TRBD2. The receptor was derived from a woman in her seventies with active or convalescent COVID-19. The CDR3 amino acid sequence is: CSISRGADTQYF. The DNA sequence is TGCAGCATCAGTCGGGGGGCAGATACGCAGTATTTT.